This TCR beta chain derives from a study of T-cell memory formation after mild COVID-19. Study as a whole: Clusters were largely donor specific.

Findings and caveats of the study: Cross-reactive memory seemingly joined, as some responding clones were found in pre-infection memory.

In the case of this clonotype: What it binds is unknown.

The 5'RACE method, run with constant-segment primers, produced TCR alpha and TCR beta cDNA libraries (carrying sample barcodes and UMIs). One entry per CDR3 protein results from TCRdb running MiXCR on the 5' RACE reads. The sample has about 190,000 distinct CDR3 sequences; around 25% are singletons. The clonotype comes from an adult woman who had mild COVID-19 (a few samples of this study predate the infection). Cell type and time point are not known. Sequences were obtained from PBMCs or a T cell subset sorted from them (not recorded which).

The DNA for the CDR3 is TGCGCCAGCAGCTTGGGCCTCGCGGAGGCCACAGATACGCAGTATTTT. The encoded protein is CASSLGLAEATDTQYF. The chain is built from TRBV5-1 and TRBJ2-3; D perhaps matches TRBD2 (5 bases). Trimming took 0 bases from V and 2 from J, leaving 13 bases between them. Per germline, CDR1 SGHRS and CDR2 YFSETQ. This CDR3 spans 16 amino acids.